This TCR beta chain is drawn from a study of T cell responses to AZD1222 COVID-19 vaccine. Study results and limitations: Spike-specific TCR repertoires showed rising breadth and depth after two AZD1222 doses.

Using immunoSEQ multiplex PCR, the repertoire was profiled, and TCRdb retains in-frame clones only, with some absent. The sample records around 70,000 clones, more than 80% being singletons. The CDR3 covers 14 residues. Looked up from germline, CDR1 is MDHEN and CDR2 is SYDVKM. Trimming took 2 bases from V and 7 from J, leaving 14 bases between them. In the case of this clone: The target antigen is unknown.

The chain joins TRBV28 to TRBJ1-2; D might be TRBD1 (5 bases). The specimen comprised peripheral blood, sampled on day 0 of AZD1222 vaccination. The clonotype originates from an adult in good health. CDR3 nucleotide sequence: TGTGCCAGCAGTTTAGGGCAGGGTGTTGGTGGCTACACCTTC. Residues: CASSLGQGVGGYTF.